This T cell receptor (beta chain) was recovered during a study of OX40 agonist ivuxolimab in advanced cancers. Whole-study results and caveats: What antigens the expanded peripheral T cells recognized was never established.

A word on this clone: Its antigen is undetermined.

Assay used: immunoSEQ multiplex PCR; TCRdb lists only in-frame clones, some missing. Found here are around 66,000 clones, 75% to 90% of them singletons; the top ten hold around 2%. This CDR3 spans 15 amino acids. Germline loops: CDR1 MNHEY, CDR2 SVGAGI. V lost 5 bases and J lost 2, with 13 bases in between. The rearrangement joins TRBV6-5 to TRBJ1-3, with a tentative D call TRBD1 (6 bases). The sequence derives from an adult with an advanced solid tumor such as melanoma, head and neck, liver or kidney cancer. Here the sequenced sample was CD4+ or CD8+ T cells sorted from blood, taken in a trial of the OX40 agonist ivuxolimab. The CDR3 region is CASSPQGEAGNTIYF. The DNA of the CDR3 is TGTGCCAGCAGTCCACAGGGAGAGGCTGGAAACACCATATATTTT.